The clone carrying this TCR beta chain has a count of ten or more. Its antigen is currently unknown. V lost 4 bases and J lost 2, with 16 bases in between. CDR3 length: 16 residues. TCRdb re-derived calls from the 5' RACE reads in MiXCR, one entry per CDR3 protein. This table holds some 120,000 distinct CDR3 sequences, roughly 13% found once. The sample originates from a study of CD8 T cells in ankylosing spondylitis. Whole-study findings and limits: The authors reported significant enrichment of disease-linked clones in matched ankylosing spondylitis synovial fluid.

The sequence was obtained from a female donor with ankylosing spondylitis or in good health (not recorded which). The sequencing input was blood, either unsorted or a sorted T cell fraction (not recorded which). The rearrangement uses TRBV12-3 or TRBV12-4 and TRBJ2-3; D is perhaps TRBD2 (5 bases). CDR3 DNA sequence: TGTGCCAGCAGTTCAGCGAGAATCCGGGACACAGATACGCAGTATTTT. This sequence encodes CASSSARIRDTDTQYF.